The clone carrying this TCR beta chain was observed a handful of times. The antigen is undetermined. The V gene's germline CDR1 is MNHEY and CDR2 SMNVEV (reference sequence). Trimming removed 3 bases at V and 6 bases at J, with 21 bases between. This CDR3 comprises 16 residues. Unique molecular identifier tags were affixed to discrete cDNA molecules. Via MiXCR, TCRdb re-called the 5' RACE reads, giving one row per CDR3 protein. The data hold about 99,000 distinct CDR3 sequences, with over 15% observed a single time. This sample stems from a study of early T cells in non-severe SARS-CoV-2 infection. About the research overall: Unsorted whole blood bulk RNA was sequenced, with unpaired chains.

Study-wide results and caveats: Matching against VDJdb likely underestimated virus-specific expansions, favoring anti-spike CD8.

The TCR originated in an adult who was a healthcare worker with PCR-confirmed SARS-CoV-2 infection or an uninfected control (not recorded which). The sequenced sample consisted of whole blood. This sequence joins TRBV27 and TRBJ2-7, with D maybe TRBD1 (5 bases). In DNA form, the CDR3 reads TGTGCCAGCAGTTTCAGGGTCACCATCACGACTGGCGAGCAGTACTTC. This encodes CASSFRVTITTGEQYF.